A selection of T cell receptor beta chains follows, all from one sample in a study of blood T cell repertoires in COVID-19. TCRdb's table, derived via immunoSEQ multiplex PCR, lists solely in-frame clones and lacks some. The profile covers about 88,000 clones, with roughly 87% appearing a single time and roughly 15% taken by the ten largest. Source material: peripheral blood. The receptors derive from a male donor with acute or convalescent COVID-19. Each CDR3 is given without its conserved first and last residue.

V gene	CDR3 length	J gene	CDR3 protein
TRBV20-1	9	TRBJ2-7	SARRVYEQY
TRBV30	11	TRBJ1-6	AWSNGMNSPLH
TRBV6-5	12	TRBJ1-1	ASRPQGENTEAF
TRBV19	12	TRBJ2-3	ASSGLATTDTQY
TRBV2	12	TRBJ2-1	ASSERISVNEQF
TRBV3-1/TRBV3-2	12	TRBJ1-1	ASSRQGAGTEAF
TRBV18	11	TRBJ1-4	ASSPLEDEKLF
TRBV5-1	12	TRBJ1-1	ASSLSVGGAEAF
TRBV5-6	11	TRBJ2-5	ASSLGTIETQY
TRBV7-2	12	TRBJ2-3	ASTPGRSTDTQY
TRBV29-1	12	TRBJ2-1	SVDTRGDRYEQF
TRBV18	12	TRBJ1-4	ASSPQGANEKLF
TRBV18	14	TRBJ1-1	ASSPPSGQGANPAF
TRBV11-2	12	TRBJ2-5	ASSVMRNLETQY
TRBV7-8	16	TRBJ1-6	ASSLARSPTQRDSPLH
TRBV14	13	TRBJ2-2	ASSQVGGNAGELF
TRBV10-3	12	TRBJ2-2	AISEQSGIGELF
TRBV2	13	TRBJ1-4	ASSRDTIGNEKLF
TRBV3-1/TRBV3-2	11	TRBJ1-2	ASSQGQGYGYT
TRBV11-3	11	TRBJ2-7	ASSLAGAEEQY
TRBV6-4	13	TRBJ1-1	ASSPQAAMNTEAF
TRBV15	13	TRBJ1-4	ATSRDHGAGEKLF
TRBV3-1/TRBV3-2	17	TRBJ2-1	ASSQVDYTGTSSYNEQF
TRBV10-1	9	TRBJ1-1	ASSESGLAF
TRBV2	11	TRBJ1-5	ASSVQEGQPQH
TRBV6-6	12	TRBJ1-1	ASISTGDGAEAF
TRBV18	12	TRBJ1-1	ASFTVGGATEAF
TRBV7-8	9	TRBJ2-3	ASSLTSTQY
TRBV4-2	13	TRBJ2-1	ASSQGTSGDNEQF
TRBV7-8	13	TRBJ1-1	ASSLAGYGNTEAF
TRBV30	14	TRBJ1-6	AWSPAGSGHSSPLH
TRBV18	10	TRBJ1-2	ASSPREDGYT
TRBV4-1	13	TRBJ2-2	ASSPGTGFTGELF
TRBV9	14	TRBJ2-3	ASSVKAGGLTDTQY